Listed below are T cell receptor beta chains from one sample, sequenced in a study of human T cells and chemical hapten exposure. Each CDR3 protein is one row after TCRdb ran MiXCR on the RACE reads. Among about 99,000 distinct CDR3 sequences listed, around 12% were seen once. The material sequenced was whole blood, taken in connection with sensitization to the hapten diphenylcyclopropenone (DPC). These receptors all stem from a woman between 40 and 55 years old with alopecia areata. Some clones in this sample may be carry-over from other donors' samples. Both conserved end residues are part of each CDR3. Each record gives: D gene, J gene, clone size, V gene, CDR3 protein, CDR3 DNA. D genes are given only for firm matches. Some rows mark clone size as missing; the rest say once, few, many or name a class of expanded clone.

D: -; J: TRBJ1-6; size: many; V: TRBV3-1; CDR3: CASIYSHNSPLHF; DNA: TGTGCCAGCATTTACAGCCATAATTCACCCCTCCACTTT
D: TRBD2; J: TRBJ2-1; size: few; V: TRBV7-6; CDR3: CASSLATAGGGLFLEQFF; DNA: TGTGCCAGCAGCTTAGCGACGGCGGGAGGGGGACTTTTTTTGGAGCAGTTCTTC
D: -; J: TRBJ2-7; size: -; V: TRBV28; CDR3: CASSSREQYF; DNA: TGTGCCAGCAGTTCACGGGAGCAGTACTTC
D: -; J: TRBJ1-5; size: few; V: TRBV7-2; CDR3: CASSFGPSNQPQHF; DNA: TGTGCCAGCAGCTTCGGACCTAGCAATCAGCCCCAGCATTTT
D: -; J: TRBJ1-2; size: few; V: TRBV3-1; CDR3: CASSLWGRGYTF; DNA: TGTGCCAGCAGCCTTTGGGGAAGAGGCTACACCTTC
D: -; J: TRBJ1-6; size: -; V: TRBV4-3; CDR3: CASSQSTGTNSPLHF; DNA: TGCGCCAGCAGCCAGTCGACAGGAACTAATTCACCCCTCCACTTT
D: -; J: TRBJ1-5; size: -; V: TRBV18; CDR3: CASSPPNSNQPQHF; DNA: TGTGCCAGCTCACCACCGAATAGCAATCAGCCCCAGCATTTT
D: -; J: TRBJ2-5; size: -; V: TRBV18; CDR3: CASSPDFQETQYF; DNA: TGTGCCAGCTCACCTGATTTCCAAGAGACCCAGTACTTC
D: -; J: TRBJ1-5; size: -; V: TRBV7-9; CDR3: CASTSGSSNQPQHF; DNA: TGTGCCAGCACCTCAGGCAGCAGCAATCAGCCCCAGCATTTT
D: -; J: TRBJ2-7; size: -; V: TRBV28; CDR3: CASRTGETYEQYF; DNA: TGTGCCAGCAGGACAGGAGAAACCTACGAGCAGTACTTC
D: -; J: TRBJ1-5; size: -; V: TRBV6-2/TRBV6-3; CDR3: CASSYSWSNQPQHF; DNA: TGTGCCAGCAGTTACTCGTGGAGCAATCAGCCCCAGCATTTT
D: -; J: TRBJ2-2; size: -; V: TRBV6-4; CDR3: CASSDSGRGETGELFF; DNA: TGTGCCAGCAGTGACTCGGGCAGGGGTGAAACCGGGGAGCTGTTTTTT
D: TRBD2; J: TRBJ2-4; size: -; V: TRBV19; CDR3: CASSIAGGSGIAKNIQYF; DNA: TGTGCCAGTAGTATAGCGGGAGGGTCGGGGATTGCCAAAAACATTCAGTACTTC
D: -; J: TRBJ1-5; size: few; V: TRBV19; CDR3: CASRAASGPQHF; DNA: TGTGCCAGTAGGGCAGCGTCCGGGCCCCAGCATTTT